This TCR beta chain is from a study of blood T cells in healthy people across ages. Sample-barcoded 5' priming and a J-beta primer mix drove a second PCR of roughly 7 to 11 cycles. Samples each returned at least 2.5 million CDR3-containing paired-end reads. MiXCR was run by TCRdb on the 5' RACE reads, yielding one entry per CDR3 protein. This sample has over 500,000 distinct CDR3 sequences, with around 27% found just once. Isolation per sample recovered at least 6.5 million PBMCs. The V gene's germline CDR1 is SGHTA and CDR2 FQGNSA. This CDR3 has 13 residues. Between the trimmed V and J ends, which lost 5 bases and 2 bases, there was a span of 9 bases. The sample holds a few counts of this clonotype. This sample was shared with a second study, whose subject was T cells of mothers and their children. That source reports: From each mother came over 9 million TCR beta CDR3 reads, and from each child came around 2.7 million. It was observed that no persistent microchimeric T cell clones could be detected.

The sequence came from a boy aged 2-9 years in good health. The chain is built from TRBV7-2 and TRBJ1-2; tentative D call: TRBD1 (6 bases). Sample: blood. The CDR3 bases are TGTGCCAGCAGCCCAGGGGTCAACTATGGCTACACCTTC. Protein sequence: CASSPGVNYGYTF.